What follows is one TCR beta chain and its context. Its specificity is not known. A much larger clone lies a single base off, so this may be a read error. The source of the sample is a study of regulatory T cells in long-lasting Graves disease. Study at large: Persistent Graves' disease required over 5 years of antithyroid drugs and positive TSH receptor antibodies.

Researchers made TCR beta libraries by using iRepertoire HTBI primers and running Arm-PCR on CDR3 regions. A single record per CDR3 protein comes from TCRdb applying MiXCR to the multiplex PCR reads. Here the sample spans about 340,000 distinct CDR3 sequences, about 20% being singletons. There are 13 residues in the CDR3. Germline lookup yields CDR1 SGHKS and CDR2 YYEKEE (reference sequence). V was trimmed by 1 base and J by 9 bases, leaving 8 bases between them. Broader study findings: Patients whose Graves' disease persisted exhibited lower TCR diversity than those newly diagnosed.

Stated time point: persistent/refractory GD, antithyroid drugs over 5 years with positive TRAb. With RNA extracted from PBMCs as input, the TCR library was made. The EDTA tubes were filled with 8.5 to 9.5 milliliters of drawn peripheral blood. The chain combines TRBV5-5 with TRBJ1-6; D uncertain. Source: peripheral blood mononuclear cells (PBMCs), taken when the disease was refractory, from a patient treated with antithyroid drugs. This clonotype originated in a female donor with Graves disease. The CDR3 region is CASSLWSSSPLHF. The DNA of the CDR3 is TGTGCCAGCAGCTTGTGGTCTAGTTCACCCCTCCACTTT.